This record looks at one T cell receptor beta chain sequence and its context. These data are taken from a study of blood T cell repertoires in COVID-19. For the study at large: Researchers got acute and convalescent COVID-19 samples from the United States, Italy and Spain. PBMCs, B-cell-depleted T cells, or T cells were the source of the cDNA or gDNA that made up the material.

Original handling: Amplification with reference gene primers provided the estimates of nucleated cell counts. The method was immunoSEQ multiplex PCR; TCRdb's version includes in-frame clones alone and lacks a portion of them. V and J calls and clone size follow that table, whereas D and trimming were derived from the DNA. The sample includes about 250,000 clones, about 84% of them seen just once. Seattle researchers signed up patients amid active infection and tracked them longitudinally. V was shortened by 7 bases and J by 3 bases, with 18 bases between the two germline ends. The CDR3 is 16 amino acids. Per the germline V gene, CDR1 is MNHEY and CDR2 is SMNVEV (reference sequence).

Sequences were obtained from peripheral blood. The V and J genes are TRBV27 and TRBJ2-2, with D possibly being TRBD2 (7 bases). The origin of this receptor is a woman aged 80 or over with COVID-19, enrolled during active disease. The DNA for the CDR3 is TGTGCCAGCACCATACAGGGAGGGGGTGACACCGGGGAGCTGTTTTTT. This encodes CASTIQGGGDTGELFF.